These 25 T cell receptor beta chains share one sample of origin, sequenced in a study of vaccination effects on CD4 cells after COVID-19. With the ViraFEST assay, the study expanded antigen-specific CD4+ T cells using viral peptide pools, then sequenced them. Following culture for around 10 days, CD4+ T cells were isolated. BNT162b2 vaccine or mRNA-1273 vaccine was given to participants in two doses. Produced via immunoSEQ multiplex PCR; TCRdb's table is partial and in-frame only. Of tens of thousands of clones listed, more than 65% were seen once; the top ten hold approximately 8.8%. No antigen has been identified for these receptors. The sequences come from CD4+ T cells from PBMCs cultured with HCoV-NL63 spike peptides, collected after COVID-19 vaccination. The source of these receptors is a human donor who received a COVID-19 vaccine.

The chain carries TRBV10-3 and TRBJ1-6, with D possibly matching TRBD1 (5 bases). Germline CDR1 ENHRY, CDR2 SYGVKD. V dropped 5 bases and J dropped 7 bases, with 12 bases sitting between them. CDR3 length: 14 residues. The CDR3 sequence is CAISPGTGNSPLHF. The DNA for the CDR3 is TGTGCCATCAGTCCCGGGACGGGAAATTCACCCCTCCACTTT.

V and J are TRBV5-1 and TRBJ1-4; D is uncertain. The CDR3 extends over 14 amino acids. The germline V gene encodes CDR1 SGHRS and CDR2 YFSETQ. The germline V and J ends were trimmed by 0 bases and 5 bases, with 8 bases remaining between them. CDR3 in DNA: TGCGCCAGCAGCTTGGACTTCGGCAATGAAAAACTGTTTTTT. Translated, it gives CASSLDFGNEKLFF.

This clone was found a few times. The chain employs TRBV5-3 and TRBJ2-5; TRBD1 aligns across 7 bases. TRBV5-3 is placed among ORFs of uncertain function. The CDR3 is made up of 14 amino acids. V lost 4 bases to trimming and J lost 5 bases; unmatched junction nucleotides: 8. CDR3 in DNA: TGTGCCAGAAGCCAGACAGGGAGTGGGGAGACCCAGTACTTC. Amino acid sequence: CARSQTGSGETQYF.

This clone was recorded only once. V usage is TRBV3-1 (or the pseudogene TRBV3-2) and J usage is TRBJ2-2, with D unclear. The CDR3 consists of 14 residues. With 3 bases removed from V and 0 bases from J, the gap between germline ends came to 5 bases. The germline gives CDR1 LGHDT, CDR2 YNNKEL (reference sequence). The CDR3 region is CASSHRANTGELFF. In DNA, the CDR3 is TGTGCCAGCAGCCACCGTGCGAACACCGGGGAGCTGTTTTTT.

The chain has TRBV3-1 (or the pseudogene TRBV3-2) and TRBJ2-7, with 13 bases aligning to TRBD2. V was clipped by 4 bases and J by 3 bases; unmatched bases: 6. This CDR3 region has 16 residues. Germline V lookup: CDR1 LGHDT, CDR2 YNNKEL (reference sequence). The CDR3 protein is CASSPRLAGGGYEQYF. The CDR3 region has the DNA TGTGCCAGCAGCCCAAGACTAGCGGGAGGTGGCTACGAGCAGTACTTC.

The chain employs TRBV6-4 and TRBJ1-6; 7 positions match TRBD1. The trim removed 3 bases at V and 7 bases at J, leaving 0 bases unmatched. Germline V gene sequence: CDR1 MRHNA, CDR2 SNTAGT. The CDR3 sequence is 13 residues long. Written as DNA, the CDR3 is TGTGCCAGCAGTGAACAGGGGAATTCACCCCTCCACTTT. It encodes CASSEQGNSPLHF.

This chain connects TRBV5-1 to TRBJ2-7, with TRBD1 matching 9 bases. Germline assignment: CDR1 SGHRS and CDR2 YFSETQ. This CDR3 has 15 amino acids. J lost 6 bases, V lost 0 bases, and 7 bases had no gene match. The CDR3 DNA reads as TGCGCCAGCAGCTTGGCGGTTGACAGGGGGGGCGAGCAGTACTTC. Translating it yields CASSLAVDRGGEQYF. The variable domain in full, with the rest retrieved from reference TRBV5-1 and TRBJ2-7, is KAGVTQTPRYLIKTRGQQVTLSCSPISGHRSVSWYQQTPGQGLQFLFEYFSETQRNKGNFPGRFSGRQFSNSRSEMNVSTLELGDSALYLCASSLAVDRGGEQYFGPGTRLTVT.

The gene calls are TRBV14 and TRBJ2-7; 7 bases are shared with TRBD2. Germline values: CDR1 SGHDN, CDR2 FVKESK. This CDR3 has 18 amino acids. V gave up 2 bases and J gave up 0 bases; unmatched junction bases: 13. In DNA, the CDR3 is TGTGCCAGCAGCCAAAGATCTTTGGGGGGAGGGCCCTCCTACGAGCAGTACTTC. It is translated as CASSQRSLGGGPSYEQYF.

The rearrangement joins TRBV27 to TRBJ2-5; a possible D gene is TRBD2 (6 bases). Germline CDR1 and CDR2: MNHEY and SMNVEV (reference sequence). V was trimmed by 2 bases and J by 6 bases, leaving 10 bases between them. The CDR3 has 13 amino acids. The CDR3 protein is CASSLTGDKTQYF. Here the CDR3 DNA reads TGTGCCAGCAGTTTAACGGGGGATAAGACCCAGTACTTC.

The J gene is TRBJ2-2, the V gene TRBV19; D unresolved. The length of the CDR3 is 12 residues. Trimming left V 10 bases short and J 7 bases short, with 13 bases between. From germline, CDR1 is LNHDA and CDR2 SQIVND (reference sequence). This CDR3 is CATPSDGGELFF. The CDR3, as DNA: TGTGCCACCCCCTCGGATGGCGGGGAGCTGTTTTTT.

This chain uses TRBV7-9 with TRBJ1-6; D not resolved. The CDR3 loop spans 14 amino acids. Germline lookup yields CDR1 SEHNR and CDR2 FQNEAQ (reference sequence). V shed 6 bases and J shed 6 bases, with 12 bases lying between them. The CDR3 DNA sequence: TGTGCCAGCAGGCGGGAACCGTTTAATTCACCCCTCCACTTT. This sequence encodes CASRREPFNSPLHF.

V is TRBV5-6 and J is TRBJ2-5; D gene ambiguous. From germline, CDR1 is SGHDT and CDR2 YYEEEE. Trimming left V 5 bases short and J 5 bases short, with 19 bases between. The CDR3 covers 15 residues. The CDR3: CASSSTDRMWETQYF. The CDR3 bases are TGTGCCAGCAGTTCGACGGACCGAATGTGGGAGACCCAGTACTTC. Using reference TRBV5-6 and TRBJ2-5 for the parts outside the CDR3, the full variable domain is DAGVTQSPTHLIKTRGQQVTLRCSPKSGHDTVSWYQQALGQGPQFIFQYYEEEERQRGNFPDRFSGHQFPNYSSELNVNALLLGDSALYLCASSSTDRMWETQYFGPGTRLLVL.

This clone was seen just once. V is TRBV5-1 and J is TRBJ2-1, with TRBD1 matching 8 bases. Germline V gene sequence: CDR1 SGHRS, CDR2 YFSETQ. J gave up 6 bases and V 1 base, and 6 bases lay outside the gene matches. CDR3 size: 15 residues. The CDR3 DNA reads TGCGCCAGCAGCTTGAGACTAGACAGGGGCAATGAGCAGTTCTTC. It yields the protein CASSLRLDRGNEQFF.

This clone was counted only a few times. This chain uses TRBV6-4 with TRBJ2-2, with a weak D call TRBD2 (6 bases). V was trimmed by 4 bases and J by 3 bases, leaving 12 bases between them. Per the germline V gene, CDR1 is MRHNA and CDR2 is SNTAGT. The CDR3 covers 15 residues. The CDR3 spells CASSVYSGDTGELFF. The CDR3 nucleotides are TGTGCCAGCAGTGTATATAGCGGTGACACCGGGGAGCTGTTTTTT.

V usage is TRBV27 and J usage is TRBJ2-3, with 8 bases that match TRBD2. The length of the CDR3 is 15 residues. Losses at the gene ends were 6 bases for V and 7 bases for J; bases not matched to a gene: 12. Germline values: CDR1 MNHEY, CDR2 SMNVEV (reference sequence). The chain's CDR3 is CASSIPIAGSNTQYF. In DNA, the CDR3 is TGTGCCAGCAGCATCCCTATAGCGGGATCGAATACGCAGTATTTT.

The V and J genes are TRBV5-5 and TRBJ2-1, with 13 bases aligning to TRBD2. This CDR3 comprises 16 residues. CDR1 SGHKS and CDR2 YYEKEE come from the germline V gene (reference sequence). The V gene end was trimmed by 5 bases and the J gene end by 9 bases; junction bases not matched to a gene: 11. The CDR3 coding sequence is TGTGCCAGCAGTCGAACCGGGACTAGCGGGGCGGGTGAGCAGTTCTTC. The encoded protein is CASSRTGTSGAGEQFF. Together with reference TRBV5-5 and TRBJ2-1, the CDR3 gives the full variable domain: DAGVTQSPTHLIKTRGQQVTLRCSPISGHKSVSWYQQVLGQGPQFIFQYYEKEERGRGNFPDRFSARQFPNYSSELNVNALLLGDSALYLCASSRTGTSGAGEQFFGPGTRLTVL.

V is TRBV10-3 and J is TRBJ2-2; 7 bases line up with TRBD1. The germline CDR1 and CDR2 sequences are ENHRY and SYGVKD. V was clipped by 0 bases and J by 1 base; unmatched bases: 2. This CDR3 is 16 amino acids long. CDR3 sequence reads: CAISESYRGNTGELFF. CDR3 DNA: TGTGCCATCAGTGAGTCGTACAGGGGGAACACCGGGGAGCTGTTTTTT.

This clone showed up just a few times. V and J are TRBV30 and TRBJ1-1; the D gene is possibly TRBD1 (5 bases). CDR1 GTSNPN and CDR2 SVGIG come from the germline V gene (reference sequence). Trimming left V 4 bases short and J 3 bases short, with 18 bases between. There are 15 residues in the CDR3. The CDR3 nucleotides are TGTGCCTGGAACGATCCTCCACTGGGGGACACTGAAGCTTTCTTT. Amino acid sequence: CAWNDPPLGDTEAFF.

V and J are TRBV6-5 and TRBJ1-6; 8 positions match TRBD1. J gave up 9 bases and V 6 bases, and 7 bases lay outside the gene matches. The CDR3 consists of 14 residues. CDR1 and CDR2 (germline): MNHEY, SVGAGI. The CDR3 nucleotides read TGTGCCAGCAGGCCGGACAGGGCGAGTTCACCCCTCCACTTT. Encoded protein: CASRPDRASSPLHF.

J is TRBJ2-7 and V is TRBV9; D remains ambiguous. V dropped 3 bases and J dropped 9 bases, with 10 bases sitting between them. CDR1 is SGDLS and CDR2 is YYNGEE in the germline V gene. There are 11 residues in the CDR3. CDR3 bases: TGTGCCAGCAGCGACTTTACCGGGCAGTACTTC. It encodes CASSDFTGQYF.

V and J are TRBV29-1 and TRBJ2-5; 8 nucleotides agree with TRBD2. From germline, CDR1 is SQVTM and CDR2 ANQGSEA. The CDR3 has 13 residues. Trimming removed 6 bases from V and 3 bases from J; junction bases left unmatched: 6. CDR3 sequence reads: CSVLRAGEETQYF. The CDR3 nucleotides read TGCAGCGTATTAAGAGCGGGAGAAGAGACCCAGTACTTC.

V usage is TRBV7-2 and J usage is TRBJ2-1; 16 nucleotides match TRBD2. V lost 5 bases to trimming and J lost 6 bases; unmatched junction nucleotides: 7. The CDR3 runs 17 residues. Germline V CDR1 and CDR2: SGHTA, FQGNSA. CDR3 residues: CASSLGLAGGLINEQFF. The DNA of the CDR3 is TGTGCCAGCAGCCTGGGACTAGCGGGGGGGTTAATCAATGAGCAGTTCTTC. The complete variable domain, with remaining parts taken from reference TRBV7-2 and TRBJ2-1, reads GAGVSQSPSNKVTEKGKDVELRCDPISGHTALYWYRQSLGQGLEFLIYFQGNSAPDKSGLPSDRFSAERTGGSVSTLTIQRTQQEDSAVYLCASSLGLAGGLINEQFFGPGTRLTVL.

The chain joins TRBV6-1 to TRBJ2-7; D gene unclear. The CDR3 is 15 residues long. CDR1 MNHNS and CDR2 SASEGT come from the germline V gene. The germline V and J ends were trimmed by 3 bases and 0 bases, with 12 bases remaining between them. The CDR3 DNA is TGTGCCAGCAGTGAGTACTTTACGAGCTCCTACGAGCAGTACTTC. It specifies CASSEYFTSSYEQYF.

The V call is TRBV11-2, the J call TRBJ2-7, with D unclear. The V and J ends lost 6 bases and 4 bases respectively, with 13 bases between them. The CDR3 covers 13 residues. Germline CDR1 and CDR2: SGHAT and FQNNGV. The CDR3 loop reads CASRRTAAYEQYF. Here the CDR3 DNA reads TGTGCCAGCAGGAGGACCGCGGCTTACGAGCAGTACTTC.

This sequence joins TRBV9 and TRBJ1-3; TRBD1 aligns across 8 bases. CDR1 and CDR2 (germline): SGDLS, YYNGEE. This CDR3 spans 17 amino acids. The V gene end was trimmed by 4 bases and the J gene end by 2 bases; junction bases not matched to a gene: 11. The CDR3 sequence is CASSTPLSDRAGNTIYF. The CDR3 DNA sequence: TGTGCCAGCAGCACGCCCCTCTCGGACAGGGCTGGAAACACCATATATTTT.